This TCR beta chain was found in a study of blood T cell repertoires in COVID-19. In the study overall: Researchers got acute and convalescent COVID-19 samples from the United States, Italy and Spain. Sources were T cells, B-cell-depleted T cells, or PBMCs; the material itself was cDNA or gDNA.

Study members were between roughly 18 and 100 years old and lived in 20 to 30 US regions. Assignment of participants to cohorts was predicated upon participant-reported clinical history. The CDR3 length is 12 residues. Produced via immunoSEQ multiplex PCR; TCRdb's table is partial and in-frame only. The sample has approximately 490,000 clones; roughly nine tenths are singletons. The sample was PBMCs or T cells enriched from blood (not recorded which). The TCR comes from a woman younger than 30 who had recovered from COVID-19. The V and J genes are TRBV1 and TRBJ1-1; the table gives TRBD1 as D, unverified against the DNA. TRBV1 is a recognized pseudogene. The CDR3 bases are TGCACCAGCAGCCAAGTCAGGGGAGAAGCTTTCTTT. Encoded protein: CTSSQVRGEAFF.